The rows below give T cell receptor beta chains drawn from one sample of a study of human T cells and chemical hapten exposure. Using its own MiXCR run on the RACE reads, TCRdb lists one record per CDR3 protein. The data hold about 60,000 distinct CDR3 sequences, with around 10% observed a single time. The sequenced sample was whole blood, obtained in connection with sensitization to the hapten diphenylcyclopropenone (DPC). The source is a woman aged 35 to 49 with alopecia areata. Some clones in this sample may be carry-over from other donors' samples. Each CDR3 is given with its conserved first and last residue. D genes are given only for firm matches. Not all rows give a size; the values are once, few, many and, for expanded clones, a class.

TRBD2	TRBJ2-7	TRBV9	many	CASSVGLLREGMGEQYF	TGTGCCAGCAGCGTAGGGTTATTGCGGGAGGGAATGGGGGAGCAGTACTTC
.	TRBJ2-3	TRBV10-3	.	CAISDGQGGGTDTQYF	TGTGCCATCAGTGATGGGCAGGGTGGGGGCACAGATACGCAGTATTTT
.	TRBJ1-3	TRBV7-8	many	CASSPGRGRNTIYF	TGTGCCAGCAGCCCGGGGAGGGGGAGAAACACCATATATTTT
.	TRBJ2-3	TRBV11-3	.	CANSRGPLGPTDTQYF	TGTGCCAACAGCCGCGGGCCTCTGGGCCCCACAGATACGCAGTATTTT
TRBD2	TRBJ2-7	TRBV18	.	CASSPRGLAGSTYEQYF	TGTGCCAGCTCACCAAGGGGACTAGCGGGGTCGACCTACGAGCAGTACTTC
.	TRBJ2-7	TRBV12-2	.	CASRLAGSPLEGQDLSYEQYF	TGTGCAAGTCGCTTAGCGGGGTCCCCCCTAGAAGGACAGGATCTTTCCTACGAGCAGTACTTC
TRBD1	TRBJ2-3	TRBV11-3	many	CASSLGGQGGTDTQYF	TGTGCCAGCAGCTTAGGAGGACAGGGAGGAACAGATACGCAGTATTTT
TRBD1	TRBJ1-3	TRBV19	many	CASSQDRASGNTIYF	TGTGCCAGTAGCCAAGACAGGGCCTCTGGAAACACCATATATTTT
.	TRBJ2-1	TRBV3-1	many	CASSLRGSYNEQFF	TGTGCCAGCAGCCTTCGGGGATCCTACAATGAGCAGTTCTTC
TRBD2	TRBJ2-7	TRBV30	few	CAWAAPGAGFYEQYF	TGTGCCTGGGCTGCCCCGGGAGCGGGGTTCTACGAGCAGTACTTC
TRBD2	TRBJ2-1	TRBV25-1	.	CASSSSGGTYNEQFF	TGTGCCAGCAGTAGTAGCGGGGGGACCTACAATGAGCAGTTCTTC
.	TRBJ1-2	TRBV2	few	CASRGTGEWYGYTF	TGTGCCAGCAGGGGAACAGGAGAATGGTATGGCTACACCTTC
TRBD1	TRBJ2-2	TRBV2	.	CASSQDRVATGELFF	TGTGCCAGCAGTCAGGACAGGGTAGCCACCGGGGAGCTGTTTTTT
TRBD2	TRBJ2-3	TRBV28	many	CASSPLAGGPADTQYF	TGTGCCAGCAGTCCTCTAGCGGGAGGGCCGGCAGATACGCAGTATTTT
TRBD2	TRBJ2-1	TRBV28	.	CASSSLAGDGYNEQFF	TGTGCCAGCAGTTCGTTGGCGGGAGACGGCTACAATGAGCAGTTCTTC
.	TRBJ2-2	TRBV9	few	CASSVATGTGELFF	TGTGCCAGCAGCGTCGCCACGGGCACCGGGGAGCTGTTTTTT
.	TRBJ2-3	TRBV11-3	few	CASSLDGYPDTQYF	TGTGCCAGCAGCCTCGATGGCTACCCAGATACGCAGTATTTT
TRBD1	TRBJ1-2	TRBV30	many	CAWSRTGNYGYTF	TGTGCCTGGAGCAGGACAGGGAACTATGGCTACACCTTC
.	TRBJ1-1	TRBV10-3	many	CAIGPGTTGNTEAFF	TGTGCCATCGGACCCGGGACAACGGGGAACACTGAAGCTTTCTTT
.	TRBJ2-3	TRBV30	few	CAWSRGLGEDTQYF	TGTGCCTGGAGTAGGGGACTTGGGGAAGATACGCAGTATTTT
TRBD2	TRBJ2-7	TRBV6-6	.	CASTTIGGALLEQYF	TGTGCCAGCACCACGATCGGGGGGGCCCTCCTCGAGCAGTACTTC
TRBD2	TRBJ2-2	TRBV3-1	many	CASSQEGGSKPGELFF	TGTGCCAGCAGCCAAGAAGGCGGGAGTAAGCCCGGGGAGCTGTTTTTT
.	TRBJ2-3	TRBV11-2	few	CASSPGPGATDTQYF	TGTGCCAGCAGCCCCGGGCCTGGGGCCACAGATACGCAGTATTTT
.	TRBJ2-7	TRBV29-1	.	CSVGWGEQYF	TGCAGCGTTGGGTGGGGCGAGCAGTACTTC
TRBD1	TRBJ2-3	TRBV7-2	many	CASSQQAAGGTDTQYF	TGTGCCAGCAGCCAACAGGCCGCAGGGGGAACAGATACGCAGTATTTT
TRBD1	TRBJ1-2	TRBV29-1	.	CSTPKEQGLHGYTF	TGCAGCACCCCCAAGGAACAGGGGCTTCATGGCTACACCTTC
.	TRBJ2-3	TRBV27	few	CASMSLSGGTDTQYF	TGTGCCAGCATGTCCCTTTCAGGTGGCACAGATACGCAGTATTTT
.	TRBJ1-3	TRBV25-1	many	CATSRADSGNTIYF	TGTGCCACCAGCCGGGCCGACTCTGGAAACACCATATATTTT
.	TRBJ2-1	TRBV4-1	many	CASSQGLGAYNEQFF	TGCGCCAGCAGCCAAGGGCTGGGTGCGTACAATGAGCAGTTCTTC
.	TRBJ2-1	TRBV7-2	.	CASTGAGNEQFF	TGTGCCAGCACGGGGGCGGGGAATGAGCAGTTCTTC
TRBD2	TRBJ2-3	TRBV27	few	CASSSLAASTDTQYF	TGTGCCAGCAGTTCGCTAGCGGCTAGCACAGATACGCAGTATTTT
.	TRBJ2-7	TRBV6-2/TRBV6-3	.	CASSYAVSYEQYF	TGTGCCAGCAGTTACGCGGTCTCCTACGAGCAGTACTTC
.	TRBJ1-2	TRBV6-5	.	CASSYQIGYGYTF	TGTGCCAGCAGTTACCAAATCGGCTATGGCTACACCTTC
.	TRBJ2-1	TRBV5-4	many	CASSSTNEQFF	TGTGCCAGCAGCTCGACCAATGAGCAGTTCTTC
.	TRBJ2-7	TRBV18	many	CASSPGRGSYEQYF	TGTGCCAGCTCACCAGGTCGGGGTTCCTACGAGCAGTACTTC
TRBD2	TRBJ2-2	TRBV19	.	CASSTIPGLAGGSGGELFF	TGTGCCAGTAGCACGATACCGGGACTAGCGGGAGGGTCCGGCGGGGAGCTGTTTTTT
.	TRBJ2-2	TRBV19	many	CAPHHGGRTGELFF	TGTGCCCCCCATCACGGGGGGCGGACCGGGGAGCTGTTTTTT
.	TRBJ1-6	TRBV5-3	few	CARSLPLRSYNSPLHF	TGTGCCAGAAGCCTACCCCTTAGGTCCTATAATTCACCCCTCCACTTT
TRBD1	TRBJ1-2	TRBV19	many	CASSTRRQGIYGYTF	TGTGCCAGTAGTACCCGCCGACAGGGCATCTATGGCTACACCTTC
.	TRBJ2-2	TRBV5-1	many	CASSLDGGPGELFF	TGCGCCAGCAGCTTGGATGGGGGCCCCGGGGAGCTGTTTTTT
.	TRBJ2-7	TRBV27	.	CASSLSGHSSYEQYF	TGTGCCAGCAGTTTATCCGGACACAGCTCCTACGAGCAGTACTTC
.	TRBJ2-1	TRBV7-6	many	CASSLGVTYNEQFF	TGTGCCAGCAGCTTAGGCGTAACCTACAATGAGCAGTTCTTC
.	TRBJ1-1	TRBV20-1	.	CSAAGPGRMNTEAFF	TGCAGTGCTGCGGGGCCAGGACGCATGAACACTGAAGCTTTCTTT
TRBD1	TRBJ1-2	TRBV30	many	CAWTPDRGVYGYTF	TGTGCCTGGACCCCGGACAGGGGGGTCTATGGCTACACCTTC
.	TRBJ2-4	TRBV20-1	few	CSAPPPGTKNIQYF	TGCAGTGCTCCCCCTCCAGGGACCAAAAACATTCAGTACTTC
.	TRBJ2-5	TRBV4-3	few	CASSQDWRNQETQYF	TGCGCCAGCAGCCAAGATTGGCGGAACCAAGAGACCCAGTACTTC
TRBD1	TRBJ1-2	TRBV4-2	few	CASSQFGQGARGYTF	TGTGCCAGCAGCCAATTTGGACAGGGGGCACGGGGCTACACCTTC
.	TRBJ2-2	TRBV29-1	.	CSVHGAGELFF	TGCAGCGTTCACGGGGCCGGGGAGCTGTTTTTT
TRBD2	TRBJ2-3	TRBV5-1	many	CASSLERLGSGRASRTDTQYF	TGCGCCAGCAGCTTGGAACGGTTGGGAAGCGGGAGGGCCTCGCGCACAGATACGCAGTATTTT
.	TRBJ2-7	TRBV4-1	.	CASSQDPRELTYEQYF	TGCGCCAGCAGCCAAGACCCCAGGGAATTGACCTACGAGCAGTACTTC
.	TRBJ1-2	TRBV9	.	CASSNAYGYTF	TGTGCCAGCAGCAACGCCTATGGCTACACCTTC
TRBD2	TRBJ2-3	TRBV6-1	.	CASTGTSGGRTDTQYF	TGTGCCAGCACAGGGACTAGCGGGGGCCGCACAGATACGCAGTATTTT
.	TRBJ1-3	TRBV11-2	.	CASSPPSVSGNTIYF	TGTGCCAGCAGCCCCCCATCAGTCTCTGGAAACACCATATATTTT
TRBD2	TRBJ2-7	TRBV18	few	CASSLSPGLAGPSYEQYF	TGTGCCAGCTCACTCTCTCCAGGGCTAGCGGGCCCCTCCTACGAGCAGTACTTC
.	TRBJ2-7	TRBV12-3/TRBV12-4	.	CASSFGTQYEQYF	TGTGCCAGCAGTTTCGGGACTCAGTACGAGCAGTACTTC
.	TRBJ1-1	TRBV11-2	few	CASSLDRGARTEAFF	TGTGCCAGCAGCTTAGATAGGGGGGCGCGCACTGAAGCTTTCTTT
.	TRBJ1-1	TRBV28	.	CASSRGPVGAFF	TGTGCCAGCAGCCGAGGACCCGTCGGCGCTTTCTTT
TRBD2	TRBJ2-3	TRBV6-2/TRBV6-3	many	CASSSPQAGVRDTQYF	TGTGCCAGCAGTTCACCCCAAGCGGGAGTTCGGGATACGCAGTATTTT